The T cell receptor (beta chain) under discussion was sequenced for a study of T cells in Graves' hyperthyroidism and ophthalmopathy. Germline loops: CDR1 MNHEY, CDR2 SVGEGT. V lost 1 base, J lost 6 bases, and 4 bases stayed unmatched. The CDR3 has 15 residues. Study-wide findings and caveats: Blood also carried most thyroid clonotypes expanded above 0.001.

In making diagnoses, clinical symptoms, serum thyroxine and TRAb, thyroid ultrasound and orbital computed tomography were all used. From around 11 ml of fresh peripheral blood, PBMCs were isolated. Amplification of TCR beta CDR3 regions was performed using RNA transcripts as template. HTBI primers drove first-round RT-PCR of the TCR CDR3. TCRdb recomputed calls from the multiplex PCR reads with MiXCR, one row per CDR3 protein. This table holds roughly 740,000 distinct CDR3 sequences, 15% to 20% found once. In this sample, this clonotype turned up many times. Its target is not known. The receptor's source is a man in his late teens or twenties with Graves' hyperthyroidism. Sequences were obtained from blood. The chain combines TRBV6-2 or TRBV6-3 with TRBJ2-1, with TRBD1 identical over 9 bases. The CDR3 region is CASSYWGQGVNEQFF. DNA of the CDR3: TGTGCCAGCAGTTACTGGGGACAGGGAGTCAATGAGCAGTTCTTC.